This entry features one T cell receptor (beta chain) sequence. This sample is part of a study of neoadjuvant anti-PD-1 for oral cavity cancer. The assay was immunoSEQ multiplex PCR, and TCRdb's table has in-frame clones only and misses some. This sample has 7,500 or so clones, with approximately 55% found just once. Germline V gene lookup returns CDR1 SNHLY and CDR2 FYNNEI. The CDR3 sequence is 14 residues long. The V and J ends lost 0 bases and 4 bases respectively, with 8 bases between them. The chain employs TRBV2 and TRBJ2-3, with TRBD1 as a possible D gene (5 bases). The sequences come from tumor tissue, collected before nivolumab (anti-PD-1) treatment. This receptor was taken from a person aged 40 to 85 with oral cavity squamous cell carcinoma. The CDR3 spells CASSEAGRADTQYF. CDR3 bases: TGTGCCAGCAGTGAAGCTGGCAGGGCAGATACGCAGTATTTT.